These T cell receptor beta chains were read from a single sample in a study of cytomegalovirus exposure and HLA in healthy donors. Libraries were prepared by immunoSEQ multiplex PCR; TCRdb keeps only in-frame clonotypes and omits some of them. The table records about 270,000 clones, around two thirds of them present only once. Sequenced: PBMCs. All receptors come from a female donor in good health and CMV-seronegative. Both conserved end residues are part of each CDR3. The order of the fields is J gene, D gene, V gene, clone size, CDR3 protein, CDR3 DNA. The D gene is left open where the match is weak. Clone size is stated in some rows and not others, as once, few, many or a class when expanded.

TRBJ1-2 TRBD1 TRBV30 few CAGKIRQGNYGYTF TGTGCCGGCAAAATTCGACAGGGAAACTATGGCTACACCTTC
TRBJ1-3 TRBD1 TRBV28 NA CASSSVGGGQGALGNTIYF TGTGCCAGCAGTTCCGTGGGGGGGGGACAGGGGGCGCTTGGAAACACCATATATTTT
TRBJ1-6 TRBD1 TRBV15 NA CATSRLQGGGNSPLHF TGTGCCACCAGCCGACTGCAGGGGGGAGGTAATTCACCCCTCCACTTT
TRBJ2-3 NA TRBV18 NA CASSPGAGAITDTQYF TGTGCCAGCTCACCGGGGGCAGGGGCGATCACAGATACGCAGTATTTT
TRBJ2-3 TRBD1 TRBV15 once CATSRTPPGQGYTDTQYF TGTGCCACCAGCAGAACCCCACCGGGACAGGGTTACACAGATACGCAGTATTTT
TRBJ2-7 TRBD2 TRBV7-8 NA CASSFSGRAQGQYF TGTGCCAGCAGCTTCAGCGGGAGGGCCCAAGGGCAGTACTTC
TRBJ2-5 TRBD2 TRBV15 once CATSPPSRTSGRGETQYF TGTGCCACCAGCCCTCCCTCACGAACTAGCGGGAGGGGAGAGACCCAGTACTTC
TRBJ2-2 NA TRBV7-3 once CASSLTRSHNTGELFF TGTGCCAGCAGCTTAACGCGGAGTCATAACACCGGGGAGCTGTTTTTT
TRBJ1-2 TRBD1 TRBV19 few CASSIARDRGYTF TGTGCCAGTAGTATAGCCAGGGACAGAGGCTACACCTTC
TRBJ2-7 TRBD2 TRBV28 NA CASSPGGGPYEQYF TGTGCCAGCAGCCCGGGAGGGGGACCCTACGAGCAGTACTTC
TRBJ1-5 TRBD1 TRBV28 NA CASSSGQVGNQPQHF TGTGCCAGCAGTTCCGGACAGGTTGGAAATCAGCCCCAGCATTTT
TRBJ1-5 NA TRBV7-8 NA CASSLARGSGQPQHF TGTGCCAGCAGCTTAGCGCGGGGGAGCGGTCAGCCCCAGCATTTT
TRBJ1-1 NA TRBV19 NA CASFSSGMNTEAFF TGTGCCAGTTTCTCTTCGGGGATGAACACTGAAGCTTTCTTT
TRBJ1-2 NA TRBV27 NA CASSLTGRSWDGYTF TGTGCCAGCAGTTTAACAGGGAGATCTTGGGATGGCTACACCTTC
TRBJ1-1 NA TRBV28 NA CASSFRRNTEAFF TGTGCCAGCAGTTTCCGCAGGAACACTGAAGCTTTCTTT
TRBJ1-3 NA TRBV6-1 once CASSEGKQVPGNTIYF TGTGCCAGCAGTGAGGGGAAACAGGTACCTGGAAACACCATATATTTT
TRBJ2-7 NA TRBV5-1 NA CASSLGANEQYF TGCGCCAGCAGCTTGGGGGCGAACGAGCAGTACTTC
TRBJ1-4 TRBD1 TRBV6-1 few CASSDTTGGGEKLFF TGTGCCAGCAGTGATACGACAGGGGGCGGTGAAAAACTGTTTTTT
TRBJ2-5 NA TRBV5-1 NA CASSLERVVGQETQYF TGCGCCAGCAGCTTGGAGAGGGTGGTCGGACAAGAGACCCAGTACTTC
TRBJ1-3 NA TRBV14 NA CASSQGQGKGNTIYF TGTGCCAGCAGCCAAGGGCAGGGGAAGGGAAACACCATATATTTT
TRBJ1-5 NA TRBV12-5 few CASGLLHLVRALSNQPQHF TGTGCTAGTGGTTTGCTCCACTTGGTGCGGGCCCTTAGCAATCAGCCCCAGCATTTT
TRBJ2-1 NA TRBV7-9 NA CASSLVGSSGNERVF TGTGCCAGCAGCTTAGTTGGGTCTTCGGGTAATGAGCGCGTCTTC
TRBJ2-3 NA TRBV21-1 NA CASSKDPTGTTDTQYF TGTGCCAGCAGCAAAGACCCTACAGGTACAACAGATACGCAGTATTTT